The T cell receptor (beta chain) under discussion was sequenced for a study of blood T cell repertoires in COVID-19. Germline lookup yields CDR1 MNHEY and CDR2 SVGAGI. The length of the CDR3 is 11 residues. V was pared by 6 bases and J by 8 bases, with 3 bases of the junction left unmatched. Authors' methods: From reference gene primer amplification, estimates of nucleated cell counts were derived. Assay used: immunoSEQ multiplex PCR; TCRdb lists only in-frame clones, some missing. For V, J and clone size, that table is used; D and trimming come from the DNA. There are 150,000 or so clones in the sample; roughly 79% occur only once, and approximately 8.4% lies in the top ten.

The V and J genes are TRBV6-5 and TRBJ1-1, with TRBD1 identical over 7 bases. The material sequenced was peripheral blood. The source of this sequence is a human donor with acute or convalescent COVID-19. The donor label of this sample is uncertain. The CDR3 sequence is CASRHRGEAFF. The CDR3 nucleotides read TGTGCCAGCAGACACAGGGGAGAAGCTTTCTTT.